This T cell receptor (beta chain) was obtained from a study of PD-L1 blockade in urothelial cancer (dated by TCRdb to between 2016 and 2019). About the full investigation: Every patient began therapy in about 2014 and was given atezolizumab 1,200 mg intravenously every 3 weeks. Blood samples gave median yields of about 150,000 T cells and 80,000 to 90,000 unique TCRs, along with a median clonality of 0.080. Progression-free survival longer than 6 months counted as durable clinical benefit, and TCR features were additionally tested against both progression-free and overall survival. Several patients achieved durable clinical benefit and 20 did not. About 85% of the 29 patients were identified as males with urothelial cancer of bladder origin, and a prior smoking history was reported by 18 of 29 patients. Pretreatment tumor samples, along with matched peripheral blood collected serially before and after atezolizumab treatment, underwent TCR sequencing. Pretreatment blood TCR-seq was available for 27 to 30 patients, at least one posttreatment blood collection was obtained for some 25 patients, and tumor TCR-seq was available for some 25 patients. Patients had an ECOG performance status of 0 or 1 and had received between 0 and 3 prior chemotherapy regimens. Whole exome sequencing and RNA sequencing of pretreatment tumors were performed alongside TCR sequencing in the same patients. The study was an exploratory multi-omic analysis of somatic, immune and clinical correlates of response to PD-L1 blockade with atezolizumab in urothelial cancer. Blood samples were analyzed 3 weeks after the start of treatment (second dose) and 6 weeks after the start of treatment. Overall study outcomes, separate from this receptor: Because the sample size was small (n of about 30) and many exploratory analyses were performed, the results are intended to be hypothesis-generating. A pretreatment peripheral blood TCR clonality below the median was linked to improved progression-free and overall survival. Greater expansion of tumor-associated TCR clones in peripheral blood 3 weeks after the start of treatment was observed in patients with durable benefit (n ≈ 22, p = 0.022).

Explained via the paper, the time point label denotes: peripheral blood 6 weeks after treatment start. The cohort comprised approximately 30 patients with locally advanced or metastatic urothelial carcinoma treated at Memorial Sloan Kettering on a trial protocol. Peripheral blood mononuclear cells were collected pretreatment and during treatment, at between 1 and 8 total time points per patient. The Qiagen DNeasy Blood extraction kit was used to purify genomic DNA from total PBMCs and tumor samples. PBMCs were collected pretreatment and during treatment and were isolated and stored as previously described. Each PCR received spiked-in synthetic TCR analog templates so that absolute template abundance could be estimated from read counts. Using the immunoSEQ assay, TCRbeta CDR3 regions were amplified from genomic DNA with bias-controlled V and J gene primers. Sequencing of rearranged TCRbeta segments was done at approximately 20X coverage. On the study's bioinformatics: Clustering was used to correct sequencing errors, and CDR3s were annotated against IMGT to assign V, D and J genes. Downstream analyses used only productive TCRbeta rearrangements, leaving out any out-of-frame or stop-codon sequences. Clonality was calculated as one minus the Shannon entropy normalized by the log of the number of unique productive sequences. Fisher's exact test with Benjamini-Hochberg correction, at a threshold of adjusted p below 0.01, was used to find clones that differed between time points or between blood and tumor. The table was pulled from immuneACCESS by TCRdb, which kept in-frame rearrangements only. Such tables lose some clones; where checked, under half of the loss comes from unresolved V genes, and the rest has no known cause. V, J and clone size were drawn from that table, and D and trimming were deduced from the DNA. This sample holds over 25,000 clones; 79% were observed only once. Around 3.3% of the sample is taken by the ten largest.

From cysteine to phenylalanine, the CDR3 is 16 amino acids long. This entry keeps only the CDR3 DNA: 48 bases, framed from base 1. V loses 1 base of germline sequence and J loses 1 base, and the interval between the two ends is 11 bases. CDR1 MNHEY and CDR2 SMNVEV are derived from the germline V gene (reference sequence). A note on this clone: Its antigen specificity is not known. The record has no base qualities; no much larger clone is one base away.

The source was PBMCs, collected around atezolizumab (anti-PD-L1) treatment. The TCR was taken from a man between 65 and 80 years old with urothelial cancer. Here the chain combines TRBV27 and TRBJ2-4, and TRBD2 may be the D gene, going by 6 matching bases. The nucleotides read TGTGCCAGCAGTTTATTGGAGGGGAGGGCCAAAAACATTCAGTACTTC. This is translated as CASSLLEGRAKNIQYF.